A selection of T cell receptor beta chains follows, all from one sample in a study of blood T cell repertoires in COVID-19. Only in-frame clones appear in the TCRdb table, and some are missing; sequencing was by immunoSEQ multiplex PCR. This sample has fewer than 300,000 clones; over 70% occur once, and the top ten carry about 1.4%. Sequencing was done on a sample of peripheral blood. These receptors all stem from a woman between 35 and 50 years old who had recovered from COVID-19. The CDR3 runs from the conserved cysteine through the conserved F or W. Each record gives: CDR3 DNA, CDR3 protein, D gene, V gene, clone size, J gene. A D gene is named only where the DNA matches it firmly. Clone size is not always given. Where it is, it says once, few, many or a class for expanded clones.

TGTGCCATCAGTGGACAGGGAAGGAACACTGAAGCTTTCTTT	CAISGQGRNTEAFF	TRBD1	TRBV10-3	.	TRBJ1-1
TGTGCCAGCAGCTTCCACGAGCAGGGCACTGAAGCTTTCTTT	CASSFHEQGTEAFF	.	TRBV7-9	.	TRBJ1-1
TGTGCCAGCAGCGGACATAGGACCGGGGAGCTGTTTTTT	CASSGHRTGELFF	.	TRBV7-2	.	TRBJ2-2
TGTGCCAGCAGTGACATTCAGGGGGCCAAAAACATTCAGTACTTC	CASSDIQGAKNIQYF	.	TRBV27	.	TRBJ2-4
TGTGCCAGCAGTGAAGGGCACGGACAGGGTATCTACGAGCAGTACTTC	CASSEGHGQGIYEQYF	TRBD1	TRBV6-1	.	TRBJ2-7
TGTGCCTGGAGTCATCTAGCGGGGGGTCTCCGCAATGAGCAGTTCTTC	CAWSHLAGGLRNEQFF	TRBD2	TRBV30	.	TRBJ2-1
TGTGCCAGCACAAACAGGGGAGAGACCCAGTACTTC	CASTNRGETQYF	TRBD1	TRBV12-3/TRBV12-4	once	TRBJ2-5
TGCGCCAGCAGCCAAAACCGGGACAGCAATGAAAAACTGTTTTTT	CASSQNRDSNEKLFF	TRBD1	TRBV4-3	.	TRBJ1-4
TGTGCCAGCAGCAAAGGAGGGACAGTTGCAACTAATGAAAAACTGTTTTTT	CASSKGGTVATNEKLFF	TRBD1	TRBV7-9	.	TRBJ1-4
TGTGCCAGCTCACCACAGACAGGGGTGCATGAGCAGTTCTTC	CASSPQTGVHEQFF	TRBD1	TRBV18	.	TRBJ2-1
TGCGCCAGCAGCCAAGAAAGACAGCGCCTCTACGAGCAGTACTTC	CASSQERQRLYEQYF	.	TRBV4-3	.	TRBJ2-7
TGTGCCAGTAGTGTCGGGGGAGGCACTGAAGCTTTCTTT	CASSVGGGTEAFF	.	TRBV19	.	TRBJ1-1
TGTGCCAGCAGTGAAGCTCCCGGGACAGGGAGGTTCTTC	CASSEAPGTGRFF	TRBD1	TRBV6-1	.	TRBJ2-1
TGTGCCAGCAGTTACCTCCCATGGGAGGCTTTTAACACTGAAGCTTTCTTT	CASSYLPWEAFNTEAFF	.	TRBV6-2/TRBV6-3	.	TRBJ1-1
TGTGCCAGCAGCTCTTTCAATCAGCCCCAGCATTTT	CASSSFNQPQHF	.	TRBV7-2	.	TRBJ1-5
TGTGCCAGCAGTCAACTGGGACAGCGCACAGATACGCAGTATTTT	CASSQLGQRTDTQYF	TRBD1	TRBV7-9	few	TRBJ2-3
TGCGCCAGCAGCCAAGATAGCACCTGGGGGCCGAACACCGGGGAGCTGTTTTTT	CASSQDSTWGPNTGELFF	.	TRBV4-3	few	TRBJ2-2
TGTGCCAGTAGTACTGACAACTACGAGCAGTACTTC	CASSTDNYEQYF	.	TRBV19	.	TRBJ2-7
TGTGCCAGCTCACCTGGACAGGGACTTTATAGCAATCAGCCCCAGCATTTT	CASSPGQGLYSNQPQHF	TRBD1	TRBV18	.	TRBJ1-5
TGTGCCAGCAGCCAACAGGGTCCCAGTAACAGAGCTTTCTTT	CASSQQGPSNRAFF	.	TRBV7-9	.	TRBJ1-1
TGTGCCAGCAAAACCGGGACAGGCTCCTACGAGCAGTACTTC	CASKTGTGSYEQYF	TRBD1	TRBV6-5	.	TRBJ2-7
TGTGCCAGCAGCCGAATAGATTACTATGGCTACACCTTC	CASSRIDYYGYTF	.	TRBV7-9	.	TRBJ1-2
TGTGCCAGCAGCTCTTCGACAGGGTTTGCTATGGTCTCCAAAAACATTCAGTACTTC	CASSSSTGFAMVSKNIQYF	TRBD1	TRBV7-9	.	TRBJ2-4
TGTGCCAGCAGCGTAGACGTGAGCTCCTATAATTCACCCCTCCACTTT	CASSVDVSSYNSPLHF	.	TRBV9	.	TRBJ1-6
TGTGCCAGCAGCTTGGGGACTTATACCTACGAGCAGTACTTC	CASSLGTYTYEQYF	.	TRBV7-2	.	TRBJ2-7
TGTGCCAGCAGTGTACTAGCGGGGGCCTACAATGAGCAGTTCTTC	CASSVLAGAYNEQFF	TRBD2	TRBV6-2/TRBV6-3	.	TRBJ2-1
TGCGCCAGCAGTGACCGACAGGGGGCCTACGAGCAGTACTTC	CASSDRQGAYEQYF	TRBD1	TRBV10-2	.	TRBJ2-7
TGTGCCAGCAGCCGTCAAAGGGGTAGCGGGAGCACAGATACGCAGTATTTT	CASSRQRGSGSTDTQYF	TRBD2	TRBV5-4	.	TRBJ2-3
TGTGCCATCAGTGCCCCGGGGCAGGGAGGAACTGAAGCTTTCTTT	CAISAPGQGGTEAFF	.	TRBV10-3	.	TRBJ1-1
TGCAGTGCTAGTTTCTCGGGGGGGGGCACAGATACGCAGTATTTT	CSASFSGGGTDTQYF	TRBD2	TRBV20-1	once	TRBJ2-3
TGCGCCAGCAGCCAAGCCTTATACTCAGGGGGCACTGAAGCTTTCTTT	CASSQALYSGGTEAFF	TRBD1	TRBV4-3	once	TRBJ1-1
TGTGCCAGCAGCTTACGGGGAAACGAGCAGTACTTC	CASSLRGNEQYF	.	TRBV7-3	.	TRBJ2-7
TGTGCCAGCAGCCAAGATGGCAGAGCGGGCAACGAGCAGTACTTC	CASSQDGRAGNEQYF	.	TRBV3-1/TRBV3-2	.	TRBJ2-7
TGTGCCAGAAGCTCTCGGGGGGGACGAAGTAACACTGAAGCTTTCTTT	CARSSRGGRSNTEAFF	.	TRBV5-3	once	TRBJ1-1
TGTGCCAGCAGCCCCCAGGGCGAACGGCGCTACACCTTC	CASSPQGERRYTF	.	TRBV5-4	.	TRBJ1-2
TGTGCCAGCAGCTTAGTAGAGGGTCTGTATTCACCCCTCCACTTT	CASSLVEGLYSPLHF	.	TRBV7-9	.	TRBJ1-6
TGTGCCAGCAGCCAAAGGGAGGGCACTGAAGCTTTCTTT	CASSQREGTEAFF	.	TRBV4-2	.	TRBJ1-1